This is a list of T cell receptor beta chains from one sample in a study of blood T cells in healthy people across ages. One entry per CDR3 protein results from TCRdb running MiXCR on the 5' RACE reads. The sample holds some 1,000,000 distinct CDR3 sequences, roughly a quarter seen once. This same sample was also taken into another study, of T cells of mothers and their children.

The sequencing input was blood. Receptor source: a girl aged 2-10 years in good health. The CDR3 runs from the conserved cysteine through the conserved F or W. A D gene is named only where the DNA matches it firmly. Not all rows give a size; the values are once, few, many and, for expanded clones, a class.

few,TRBV3-1,TRBJ1-1,TRBD1,TGTGCCAGCAGCTCCGCAAGGACAGGGAGCGCTTTCTTT,CASSSARTGSAFF
-,TRBV20-1,TRBJ2-7,TRBD1,TGCAGTGCTACAGGGGGCGTGGGGTCGGGAGTCTACGAGCAGTACTTC,CSATGGVGSGVYEQYF
few,TRBV4-1,TRBJ2-3,TRBD2,TGCGCCAGCAGCCAGAGGACTAGCGTAAGCACAGATACGCAGTATTTT,CASSQRTSVSTDTQYF
few,TRBV10-3,TRBJ2-5,-,TGTGCCATCAGTGCGGGACTTGGAGAGACCCAGTACTTC,CAISAGLGETQYF
-,TRBV5-6,TRBJ2-5,TRBD2,TGTGCCAGCAGCCGGAAACTAGCGCAACAAGAGACCCAGTACTTC,CASSRKLAQQETQYF
-,TRBV19,TRBJ1-2,-,TGTGCCAGTAGTATCTGGGGCGGAGAAAACTATGGCTACACCTTC,CASSIWGGENYGYTF
-,TRBV7-8,TRBJ2-5,TRBD1,TGTGCCAGCAGGATCACAGGGGCCCGGGAGACCCAGTACTTC,CASRITGARETQYF
-,TRBV20-1,TRBJ2-5,TRBD1,TGCAGTGCTTTTCCGGGGACAGGGGGAGAGACCCAGTACTTC,CSAFPGTGGETQYF
-,TRBV5-5,TRBJ2-1,-,TGTGCCAGCAGCTTTCAAGGGTCTGATGAGCAGTTCTTC,CASSFQGSDEQFF
few,TRBV2,TRBJ2-4,-,TGTGCCAGCAGTGGGGGCTCTCCCGCGGAAAACATTCAGTGCTTC,CASSGGSPAENIQCF
few,TRBV9,TRBJ1-5,-,TGTGCCAGCAGCGCCGGTTGGAATAGCAATCAGCCCCAGCATTTT,CASSAGWNSNQPQHF
-,TRBV7-9,TRBJ1-1,-,TGTGCCAGCAGCCTGGGACGGCCGACAAAATCGATGAACACTGAAGCTTTCTTT,CASSLGRPTKSMNTEAFF
few,TRBV12-5,TRBJ2-1,TRBD2,TGTGTTAGTGGTCCGGGGACTAGCATCAATGAGCAGTTCTTC,CVSGPGTSINEQFF
-,TRBV12-3/TRBV12-4,TRBJ2-1,-,TGTGCCAGCAGTTCCCCGGACGAGGCGTACAATGAGCAGTTCTTC,CASSSPDEAYNEQFF
-,TRBV7-9,TRBJ2-7,-,TGTGCCAGCAGCGCCGGTGTGCGGTACGAGCAGTACTTC,CASSAGVRYEQYF
-,TRBV20-1,TRBJ1-2,-,TGCAGTGCGCCCCGGGATGGTTGGAATGGCTACACCTTC,CSAPRDGWNGYTF
-,TRBV27,TRBJ1-4,TRBD1,TGTGCCAGCAGGGGACAGGTGGACACAACTAGTGAAAAACTGTTTTTT,CASRGQVDTTSEKLFF
-,TRBV11-2,TRBJ2-5,-,TGTGCCAGCAGCTTAGTTTTTCAGGGGCGAAAAGAGACCCAGTACTTC,CASSLVFQGRKETQYF
-,TRBV9,TRBJ2-2,-,TGTGCCAGCAGCGTAGGGCAAGGGGAGAGAACCGGGGAGCTGTTTTTT,CASSVGQGERTGELFF
-,TRBV6-5,TRBJ2-7,TRBD2,TGTGCCAGCAGTCCAGTGAGCGGGATTCGCTACGAGCAGTACTTC,CASSPVSGIRYEQYF
-,TRBV27,TRBJ2-3,-,TGTGCCAGCAACCTATACCGGGACCCCGGGGGAGATACGCAGTATTTT,CASNLYRDPGGDTQYF
-,TRBV2,TRBJ2-1,TRBD2,TGTGCCAGCAGTGATGTCTCGCTAGCGGACTGCAATGAGCAGTTCTTC,CASSDVSLADCNEQFF
few,TRBV7-2,TRBJ2-7,TRBD1,TGTGCCAGCAGGCCTCCTGCCGGGGACAGCACCTACGAGCAGTACTTC,CASRPPAGDSTYEQYF
-,TRBV9,TRBJ2-7,TRBD2,TGTGCCAGCAGCGTAACTAGCGGCACCTACGAGCAGTACTTC,CASSVTSGTYEQYF
few,TRBV7-2,TRBJ1-4,-,TGTGCCAGCAGGGACAAATTTGAAAAACTGTTTTTT,CASRDKFEKLFF
few,TRBV12-3/TRBV12-4,TRBJ2-7,TRBD1,TGTGCCAGCCAAGGGACAGGGGTTGAGCAGTACTTC,CASQGTGVEQYF
few,TRBV5-4,TRBJ2-4,TRBD1,TGTGCCAGCAGCCAGACAGGGGGAAGAAACATTCAGTACTTC,CASSQTGGRNIQYF
-,TRBV25-1,TRBJ2-7,-,TGTGCCAGCAGTGAAGTCGGGCCAGGGTACGAGCAGTACTTC,CASSEVGPGYEQYF
few,TRBV20-1,TRBJ1-1,-,TGCAGTGCCCCGGACGAGCAGTGGAACACTGAAGCTTTCTTT,CSAPDEQWNTEAFF
-,TRBV7-3,TRBJ2-1,-,TGTGCCAGCAGCTTATTAGGGAAAGGCTACAATGAGCAGTTCTTC,CASSLLGKGYNEQFF
few,TRBV7-9,TRBJ2-1,TRBD2,TGTGCCAGCAGCCCGCTCGGTAGCGGGAGTGGCAATGAGCAGTTCTTC,CASSPLGSGSGNEQFF
-,TRBV5-1,TRBJ2-4,TRBD1,TGCGCCAGCAGCCCCCGAACAGGGGGTCTAGCCAAAAACATTCAGTACTTC,CASSPRTGGLAKNIQYF
few,TRBV7-3,TRBJ2-7,-,TGTGCCAGCAGCTCCCGGCCCGGGACGGGGGAGCAGTACTTC,CASSSRPGTGEQYF
-,TRBV28,TRBJ1-1,-,TGTGCCAGCAGTCTAATACGGGCTGAAGCTTTCTTT,CASSLIRAEAFF
few,TRBV4-3,TRBJ2-7,-,TGCGCCAGCAGCCAAGATTTCGGCGGGTACGAGCAGTACTTC,CASSQDFGGYEQYF
few,TRBV28,TRBJ2-4,TRBD1,TGTGCCAGCAGTTCTACAGGGGTCTGGAACATTCAGTACTTC,CASSSTGVWNIQYF
few,TRBV29-1,TRBJ1-2,-,TGCAGCGTTACTTTGGGCTATGGCTACACCTTC,CSVTLGYGYTF
few,TRBV29-1,TRBJ1-2,-,TGCAGCGTCGGGGCCGGGACAAATTACGGCTACACCTTC,CSVGAGTNYGYTF
-,TRBV20-1,TRBJ1-4,TRBD1,TGCAGTGCGCCACCTCCGGGACAGCCCGAAAAACTGTTTTTT,CSAPPPGQPEKLFF
-,TRBV6-2/TRBV6-3,TRBJ2-1,TRBD1,TGTGCCAGCGGGACAGAGATGGGTGAGCAGTTCTTC,CASGTEMGEQFF
-,TRBV4-3,TRBJ2-5,TRBD2,TGCGCCAGCAGCCAAGCAGGACTAGTAGAGACCCAGTACTTC,CASSQAGLVETQYF
-,TRBV6-2/TRBV6-3,TRBJ2-2,-,TGTGCCAGCGGAGGGACCCTGAACACCGGGGAGCTGTTTTTT,CASGGTLNTGELFF
few,TRBV28,TRBJ2-7,-,TGTGCCAGCATCCCCCGATATTCGGACGAGCAGTACTTC,CASIPRYSDEQYF
-,TRBV3-1,TRBJ2-1,TRBD2,TGTGCCAGCAGCAAAACACTAGCGGGGGCAAACGGGCAGTTCTTC,CASSKTLAGANGQFF
many,TRBV7-8,TRBJ1-1,-,TGTGCCAGCAGCCACATGGGGTTCAACACTGAAGCTTTCTTT,CASSHMGFNTEAFF
-,TRBV25-1,TRBJ1-6,-,TGTGCCAGCAGTGAGGGATGGGGTAATTCACCCCTCCACTTT,CASSEGWGNSPLHF
-,TRBV18,TRBJ2-1,-,TGTGCCAGCTCAACGAGAACAGGCAATGAGCAGTTCTTC,CASSTRTGNEQFF
-,TRBV29-1,TRBJ2-7,-,TGCAGCGCCCTTTTTGGGGGATATTACGAGCAGTACTTC,CSALFGGYYEQYF
-,TRBV20-1,TRBJ2-7,-,TGCAGTGCATACGGTAACCAATACGAGCAGTACTTC,CSAYGNQYEQYF
many,TRBV12-3/TRBV12-4,TRBJ2-7,-,TGTGCCAGCAGTTTCACCGCCTTTGGAGGGGCCTACGAGCAGTACTTC,CASSFTAFGGAYEQYF
few,TRBV28,TRBJ2-1,-,TGTGCCAGCCGGTCTCTGATGCGGGACGGTTCCTACAATGAGCAGTTCTTC,CASRSLMRDGSYNEQFF
-,TRBV28,TRBJ1-2,-,TGTGCCAGCGGTGTGGCGGGGGATGGCTACACCTTC,CASGVAGDGYTF
-,TRBV10-3,TRBJ1-1,TRBD1,TGTGCCATCAACCCGGGGACAGGGATGACGGATGACACTGAAGCTTTCTTT,CAINPGTGMTDDTEAFF
few,TRBV28,TRBJ2-1,TRBD2,TGTGCCAGCAGTCCGGGACTAGCGGGAGAGGGTGGGGATGAGCAGTTCTTC,CASSPGLAGEGGDEQFF